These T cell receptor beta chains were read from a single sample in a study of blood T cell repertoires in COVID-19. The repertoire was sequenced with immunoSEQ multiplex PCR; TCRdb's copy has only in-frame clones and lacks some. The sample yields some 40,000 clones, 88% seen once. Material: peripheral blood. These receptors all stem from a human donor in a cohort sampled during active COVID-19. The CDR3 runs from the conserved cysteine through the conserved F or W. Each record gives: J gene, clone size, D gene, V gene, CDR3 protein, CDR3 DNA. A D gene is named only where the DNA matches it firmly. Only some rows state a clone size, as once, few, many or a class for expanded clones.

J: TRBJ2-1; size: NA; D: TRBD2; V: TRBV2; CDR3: CASSPGLVAREQFF; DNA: TGTGCCAGCAGCCCGGGACTAGTAGCACGTGAGCAGTTCTTC
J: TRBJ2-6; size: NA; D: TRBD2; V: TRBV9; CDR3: CASGRATGANVLTF; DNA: TGTGCCAGCGGGAGGGCCACTGGGGCCAACGTCCTGACTTTC
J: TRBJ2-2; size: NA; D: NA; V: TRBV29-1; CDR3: CSVEYTGGFNTGELFF; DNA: TGCAGCGTTGAATACACGGGGGGCTTTAACACCGGGGAGCTGTTTTTT
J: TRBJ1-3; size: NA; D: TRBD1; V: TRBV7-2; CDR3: CASSLEGTAGNTIYF; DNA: TGTGCCAGCAGCTTAGAGGGGACAGCTGGAAACACCATATATTTT
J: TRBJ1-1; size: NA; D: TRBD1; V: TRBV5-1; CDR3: CASSFTGQTNTEAFF; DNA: TGCGCCAGCAGCTTTACGGGACAGACGAACACTGAAGCTTTCTTT
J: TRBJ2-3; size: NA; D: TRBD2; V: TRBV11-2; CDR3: CASSRGGFPDTQYF; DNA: TGTGCCAGCAGCCGGGGGGGGTTCCCAGATACGCAGTATTTT
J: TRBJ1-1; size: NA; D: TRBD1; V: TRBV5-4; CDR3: CASSLRGRRNTEAFF; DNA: TGTGCCAGCAGCCTAAGGGGGCGCAGGAACACTGAAGCTTTCTTT
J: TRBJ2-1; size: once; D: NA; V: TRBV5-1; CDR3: CASSFSGNNEQFF; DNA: TGCGCCAGCAGCTTCTCCGGGAATAATGAGCAGTTCTTC
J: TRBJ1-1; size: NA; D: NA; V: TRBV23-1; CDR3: CASSQSNRVNTEAFF; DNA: TGCGCCAGCAGTCAATCGAACAGGGTGAACACTGAAGCTTTCTTT
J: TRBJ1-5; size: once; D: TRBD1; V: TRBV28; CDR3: CASSLTGGNQPQHF; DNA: TGTGCCAGCAGTTTGACAGGGGGCAATCAGCCCCAGCATTTT
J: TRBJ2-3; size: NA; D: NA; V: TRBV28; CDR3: CASRQGIDTQYF; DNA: TGTGCCAGCAGGCAGGGGATAGATACGCAGTATTTT
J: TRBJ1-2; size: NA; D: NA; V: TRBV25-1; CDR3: CASIGIKGMYDYGYTF; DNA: TGTGCCAGCATAGGGATTAAGGGGATGTATGACTATGGCTACACCTTC
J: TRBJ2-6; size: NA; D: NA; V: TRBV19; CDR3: CASSIAWLSGANVLTF; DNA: TGTGCCAGTAGTATAGCCTGGCTCTCTGGGGCCAACGTCCTGACTTTC
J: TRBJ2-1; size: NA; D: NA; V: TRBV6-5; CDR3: CASSVRTVNNEQFF; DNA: TGTGCCAGCAGCGTTCGGACAGTCAACAATGAGCAGTTCTTC
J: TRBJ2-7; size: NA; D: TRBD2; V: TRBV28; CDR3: CASSLPTSGSVYEQYF; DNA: TGTGCCAGCAGTTTACCGACTAGCGGGAGCGTATACGAGCAGTACTTC
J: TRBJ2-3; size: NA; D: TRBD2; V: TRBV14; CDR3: CASPRLAGEPHDTQYF; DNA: TGTGCCAGCCCCCGACTAGCGGGGGAACCCCACGATACGCAGTATTTT